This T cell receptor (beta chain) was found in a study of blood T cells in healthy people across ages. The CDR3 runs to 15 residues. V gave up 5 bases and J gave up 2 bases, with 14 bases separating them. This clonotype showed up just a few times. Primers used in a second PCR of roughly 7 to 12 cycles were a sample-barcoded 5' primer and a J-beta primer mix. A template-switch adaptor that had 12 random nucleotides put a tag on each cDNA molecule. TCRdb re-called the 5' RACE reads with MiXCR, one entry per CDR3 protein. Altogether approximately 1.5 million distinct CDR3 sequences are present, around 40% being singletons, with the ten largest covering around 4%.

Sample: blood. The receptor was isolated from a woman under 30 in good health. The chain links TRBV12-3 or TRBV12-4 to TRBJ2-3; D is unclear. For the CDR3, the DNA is TGTGCCAGCAGTCCCGGACGCTCCGTCACAGATACGCAGTATTTT. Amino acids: CASSPGRSVTDTQYF.